One sample yielded the 9 T cell receptor beta chains listed below, sequenced in a study of shared clonotypes between healthy human individuals. Clones were read by immunoSEQ multiplex PCR, and TCRdb kept only the in-frame ones, dropping some. The sample lists about 800,000 clones, approximately 97% occurring once. Positively selected for CCR7, the CD45RO-negative cells used as naive CD8 cells excluded terminally differentiated effector memory CD45RA+ cells. Sequenced input: naive CD8+ T cells sorted from blood. The receptors shown here come from a man aged 25-45 years in good health.

Turning to this clone: The same CDR3 can be traced to other DNA sequences in this sample. The chain combines TRBV9 with TRBJ1-2; D unresolved. This CDR3 spans 13 amino acids. CDR1 is SGDLS, CDR2 YYNGEE, per germline. Trimming took off 0 bases at V and 2 bases at J, with 5 bases between the two ends. The CDR3 spells CASSVEGNYGYTF. CDR3 sequence (DNA): TGTGCCAGCAGCGTAGAAGGGAACTATGGCTACACCTTC.

The chain employs TRBV7-9 and TRBJ2-3; tentatively, D is TRBD1 or TRBD2 (7 bases each). There are 13 residues in the CDR3. Looked up from germline, CDR1 is SEHNR and CDR2 is FQNEAQ (reference sequence). V lost 7 bases, J lost 5 bases, and 13 bases lay in between. CDR3 in DNA: TGTGCCAGCACAGGGGGGGCAGGAGATACGCAGTATTTT. Its protein is CASTGGAGDTQYF.

The chain joins TRBV2 to TRBJ2-3, with TRBD2 as a possible D gene (5 bases). Per germline, CDR1 SNHLY and CDR2 FYNNEI. Trimming shortened V by 8 bases and J by 0 bases, and 9 bases separated the two germline ends. This CDR3 spans 13 amino acids. CDR3 region: CASRGGSTDTQYF. CDR3 bases: TGTGCCAGCCGGGGTGGTAGCACAGATACGCAGTATTTT.

This chain links TRBV27 with TRBJ2-7; D unclear. The CDR3 runs 15 residues. Germline-derived CDR1 and CDR2 are MNHEY and SMNVEV (reference sequence). The germline V and J ends were trimmed by 2 bases and 1 base, with 12 bases remaining between them. DNA for the CDR3: TGTGCCAGCAGTTTAACCCCCAATCCTTCCTACGAGCAGTACTTC. Translating gives CASSLTPNPSYEQYF.

The gene calls are TRBV29-1 and TRBJ2-7; 8 positions match TRBD1. This CDR3 is built from 15 residues. V dropped 5 bases and J dropped 1; count of bases not matched to a gene: 10. Per the germline V gene, CDR1 is SQVTM and CDR2 is ANQGSEA. CDR3 coding DNA: TGCAGCGTTTTTAGGACAGGGACAGATTCCTACGAGCAGTACTTC. Residues: CSVFRTGTDSYEQYF.

This clone is a singleton in its sample. V and J are TRBV6-1 and TRBJ1-1, with 7 nucleotides matching TRBD1. The germline V gene encodes CDR1 MNHNS and CDR2 SASEGT. The CDR3 is 15 residues long. The trim removed 6 bases at V and 0 bases at J, leaving 7 bases unmatched. Here the CDR3 reads CASRRGQDLNTEAFF. The CDR3 DNA is TGTGCCAGCAGAAGAGGACAGGACCTGAACACTGAAGCTTTCTTT.

This clone has a single count. V and J are TRBV7-9 and TRBJ2-1, with 15 bases matching TRBD2. The CDR3 runs 18 residues. V shed 8 bases and J 4 bases; nucleotides not matched to a gene: 12. Germline values: CDR1 SEHNR, CDR2 FQNEAQ (reference sequence). The CDR3 sequence: CASLPGTSGRRRYNEQFF. Written as DNA, the CDR3 is TGTGCCAGCCTACCCGGGACTAGCGGGAGGAGAAGGTACAATGAGCAGTTCTTC.

This sequence joins TRBV2 and TRBJ2-3; perhaps TRBD2 as D (5 bases). V gave up 5 bases and J gave up 2 bases, with 17 bases separating them. The CDR3 is 16 amino acids. Germline assignment: CDR1 SNHLY and CDR2 FYNNEI. The CDR3 protein is CASSWDPGSNTDTQYF. Here the CDR3 DNA reads TGTGCCAGCAGTTGGGATCCGGGATCAAACACAGATACGCAGTATTTT.

CDR3 coding DNA: TGTGCCACCAGCAGAGTTGGACAGGGAAAAGAGACCCAGTACTTC. It translates to CATSRVGQGKETQYF. The rearrangement uses TRBV15 and TRBJ2-5; TRBD1 matches at 8 bases. Trimming cost V 1 base and J 3 bases; bases outside gene matches: 4. The germline V gene encodes CDR1 LNHNV and CDR2 YYDKDF (reference sequence). The CDR3 totals 15 residues.